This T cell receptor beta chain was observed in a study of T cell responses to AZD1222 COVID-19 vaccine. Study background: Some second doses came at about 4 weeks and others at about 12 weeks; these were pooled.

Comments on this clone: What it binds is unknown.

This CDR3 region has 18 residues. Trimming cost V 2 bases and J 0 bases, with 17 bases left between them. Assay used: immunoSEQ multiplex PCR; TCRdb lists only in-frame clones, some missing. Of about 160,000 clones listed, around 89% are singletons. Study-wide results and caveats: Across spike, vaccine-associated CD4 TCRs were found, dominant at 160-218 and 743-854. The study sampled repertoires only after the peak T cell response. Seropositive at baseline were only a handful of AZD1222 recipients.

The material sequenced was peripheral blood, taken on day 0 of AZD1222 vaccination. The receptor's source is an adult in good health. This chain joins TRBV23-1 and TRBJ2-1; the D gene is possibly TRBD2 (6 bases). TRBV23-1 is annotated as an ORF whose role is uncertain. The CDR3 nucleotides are TGCGCCAGCAGTCAAGGCACGGGACTCAGGATCTCCTACAATGAGCAGTTCTTC. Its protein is CASSQGTGLRISYNEQFF.